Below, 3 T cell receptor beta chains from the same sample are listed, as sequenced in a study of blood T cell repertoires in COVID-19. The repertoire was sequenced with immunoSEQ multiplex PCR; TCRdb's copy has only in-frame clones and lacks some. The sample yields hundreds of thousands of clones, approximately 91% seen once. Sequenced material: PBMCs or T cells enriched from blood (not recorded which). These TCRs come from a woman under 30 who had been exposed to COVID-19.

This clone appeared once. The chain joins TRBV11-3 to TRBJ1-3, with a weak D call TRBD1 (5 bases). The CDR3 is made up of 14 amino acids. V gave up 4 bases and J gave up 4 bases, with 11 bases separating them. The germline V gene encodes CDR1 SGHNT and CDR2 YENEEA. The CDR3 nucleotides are TGTGCCAGCAGCTCCGGGACTCCCGGAAACACCATATATTTT. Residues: CASSSGTPGNTIYF.

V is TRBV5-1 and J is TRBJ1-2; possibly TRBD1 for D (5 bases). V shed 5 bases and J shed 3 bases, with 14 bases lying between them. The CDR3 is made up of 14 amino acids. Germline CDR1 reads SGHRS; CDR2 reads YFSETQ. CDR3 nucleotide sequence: TGCGCCAGCAGTCTGGCAGGGATCGACTATGGCTACACCTTC. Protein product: CASSLAGIDYGYTF.

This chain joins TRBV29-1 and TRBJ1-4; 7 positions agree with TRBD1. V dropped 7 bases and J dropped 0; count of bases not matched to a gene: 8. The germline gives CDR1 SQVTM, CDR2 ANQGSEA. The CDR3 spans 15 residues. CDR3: CSAGNTGATNEKLFF. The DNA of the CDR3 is TGCAGCGCCGGCAATACAGGGGCAACTAATGAAAAACTGTTTTTT. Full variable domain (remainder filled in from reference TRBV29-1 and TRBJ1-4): SAVISQKPSRDICQRGTSLTIQCQVDSQVTMMFWYRQQPGQSLTLIATANQGSEATYESGFVIDKFPISRPNLTFSTLTVSNMSPEDSSIYLCSAGNTGATNEKLFFGSGTQLSVL.